This passage covers 16 T cell receptor beta chains from one sample sequenced in a study of T cells in Graves' hyperthyroidism and ophthalmopathy. TCR beta CDR3 regions were amplified from RNA transcripts. The HTBI primer set drove a first-round RT-PCR of the TCR CDR3. TCRdb reanalysed the multiplex PCR reads using MiXCR and keeps one entry per CDR3 protein. The repertoire holds around 240,000 distinct CDR3 sequences, just over 14% seen once, with 13% in the top ten. What was sequenced was blood. Receptors originate from a woman between 35 and 50 years old with Graves' hyperthyroidism that later progressed to Graves' ophthalmopathy.

In its sample, this clonotype was seen a few times. This chain joins TRBV28 and TRBJ2-1; 7 bases are shared with TRBD2. This CDR3 spans 16 amino acids. Germline CDR1 is MDHEN and CDR2 is SYDVKM. V lost 5 bases, J lost 7 bases, and 14 bases stayed unmatched. The CDR3 bases are TGTGCCAGCAGTCCGACCCTCGCGGGACTACTTAATGAGCAGTTCTTC. Translated, it gives CASSPTLAGLLNEQFF.

This clonotype has ten or more counts. The chain couples TRBV5-5 to TRBJ2-5, with 10 bases lining up with TRBD1. The CDR3 consists of 18 residues. Trimming cost V 4 bases and J 1 base; bases outside gene matches: 13. Germline V gene sequence: CDR1 SGHKS, CDR2 YYEKEE (reference sequence). CDR3 nucleotide sequence: TGTGCCAGCAGCGTACTCCCGGGACAGGGGAGGGCCCAAGAGACCCAGTACTTC. Translating gives CASSVLPGQGRAQETQYF.

As concerns this clonotype: Being one base from a much bigger clone, this may be a read error. This chain connects TRBV6-2 or TRBV6-3 to TRBJ1-2, with 10 bases lining up with TRBD1. The germline CDR1 and CDR2 sequences are MNHEY and SVGEGT. There are 16 residues in the CDR3. CDR3 amino acids: CASSPDRGTSNYSYTF. CDR3 coding DNA: TGTGCCAGCAGCCCGGACAGGGGGACCTCTAACTATAGCTACACCTTC.

CDR3 sequence reads: CSAKGRVESNQPQHF. CDR3 coding DNA: TGCAGTGCTAAGGGGAGGGTGGAAAGCAATCAGCCCCAGCATTTT. The chain is built from TRBV20-1 and TRBJ1-5, with D possibly TRBD1 on 5 matching bases. Germline V CDR1 and CDR2: DFQATT, SNEGSKA (reference sequence). The CDR3 spans 15 residues. Trimming cost V 4 bases and J 1 base, with 14 bases left between them.

As to this clonotype: This may be a read error, as it is one base from a much larger clone. The CDR3 sequence is CASSLIWMMNEQCF. For the CDR3, the DNA is TGTGCCAGCAGCTTAATTTGGATGATGAATGAGCAGTGCTTC. This rearrangement joins TRBV5-6 to TRBJ2-1; D remains unclear. CDR3 length: 14 amino acids. The V gene's germline CDR1 is SGHDT and CDR2 YYEEEE.

This clonotype has a count of ten or more. The chain recombines TRBV5-1 with TRBJ1-1; D ambiguous. V lost 2 bases to trimming and J lost 11 bases, with 22 bases between them. CDR1 and CDR2 (germline): SGHRS, YFSETQ. This CDR3 spans 15 amino acids. The CDR3 region is CASSFSPDWDSGAFF. The CDR3, as DNA: TGCGCCAGCAGCTTCTCCCCCGATTGGGATTCTGGGGCTTTCTTT.

At least ten counts were recorded for this clonotype. The rearrangement links TRBV28 to TRBJ1-2, with D possibly TRBD1 on 6 matching bases. This CDR3 contains 18 residues. Between the trimmed V and J ends, which lost 4 bases and 0 bases, there was a span of 21 bases. The germline V gene encodes CDR1 MDHEN and CDR2 SYDVKM. DNA of the CDR3: TGTGCCAGCAGTTCACTCCTTACCTCACAGGGAGCTAACTATGGCTACACCTTC. Protein: CASSSLLTSQGANYGYTF.

Notes on this clonotype: This may be a read error: a much more frequent sequence differs by one nucleotide. CDR3 sequence: CASSLIWETLYF. The DNA for the CDR3 is TGTGCCAGCAGTTTAATCTGGGAGACCCTGTACTTC. This chain links TRBV12-3 or TRBV12-4 with TRBJ2-5, with TRBD2 as a possible D gene (5 bases). CDR3 length: 12 residues.

Remarks on this clonotype: A clone one base away is much larger, so this may be a read error. The gene calls are TRBV27 and TRBJ2-5; TRBD2 agrees at 8 bases. The CDR3 covers 17 residues. V shed 5 bases, J shed 4 bases, and the junction held 15 bases outside the gene matches. Germline V gene data show CDR1 as MNHEY and CDR2 as SMNVEV (reference sequence). The CDR3 loop is CASSEGGSGIPRETQYF. DNA for the CDR3: TGTGCCAGCAGTGAGGGGGGTAGCGGGATCCCAAGAGAGACCCAGTACTTC.

This clonotype was detected ten times or more. V is TRBV3-1 and J is TRBJ2-7; D is undetermined. V lost 4 bases to trimming and J lost 1 base, with 14 bases between them. The CDR3 extends over 15 amino acids. Germline values: CDR1 LGHDT, CDR2 YNNKEL (reference sequence). The CDR3 nucleotides are TGTGCCAGCAGCCTCTCGCTGGATTCATCCTACGAGCAGTACTTC. It specifies CASSLSLDSSYEQYF.

This clonotype showed up just a few times. This sequence joins TRBV5-5 and TRBJ2-7; weak D call: TRBD2 (6 bases). V shed 4 bases and J shed 6 bases, with 17 bases lying between them. Germline V gives CDR1 SGHKS, CDR2 YYEKEE (reference sequence). The CDR3 totals 14 residues. CDR3 nucleotides: TGTGCCAGCAGCCAAGGGACTGGGATTATCGAGCAGTACTTC. It codes for CASSQGTGIIEQYF. The entire variable domain, with the rest obtained from reference TRBV5-5 and TRBJ2-7, is as follows: DAGVTQSPTHLIKTRGQQVTLRCSPISGHKSVSWYQQVLGQGPQFIFQYYEKEERGRGNFPDRFSARQFPNYSSELNVNALLLGDSALYLCASSQGTGIIEQYFGPGTRLTVT.

The sample holds many counts of this clonotype. V is TRBV12-3 or TRBV12-4 and J is TRBJ2-6; 12 positions agree with TRBD1. This CDR3 has 18 amino acids. The V gene end was trimmed by 5 bases and the J gene end by 1 base; junction bases not matched to a gene: 6. The CDR3 sequence: CASSLPGQGASGANVLTF. The CDR3, as DNA: TGTGCCAGCAGTCTTCCGGGACAGGGGGCTTCTGGGGCCAACGTCCTGACTTTC.

This clonotype was seen ten or more times. V usage is TRBV27 and J usage is TRBJ1-5, with 7 bases that match TRBD1. Trimming at V came to 5 bases and at J to 0 bases, leaving 7 bases not matched to a gene. The CDR3 has 16 residues. The germline gives CDR1 MNHEY, CDR2 SMNVEV (reference sequence). The CDR3, as DNA: TGTGCCAGCAGTCCTGGACAGGTGACTAGCAATCAGCCCCAGCATTTT. As protein: CASSPGQVTSNQPQHF.

V is TRBV20-1 and J is TRBJ2-1; TRBD2 matches 14 bases. CDR1 DFQATT and CDR2 SNEGSKA come from the germline V gene (reference sequence). The CDR3 consists of 16 residues. After removal of 0 bases from V and 5 bases from J, the junction contained 3 bases not matched to a gene. The CDR3 sequence is CSAREGLAGDHNEQFF. CDR3 sequence (DNA): TGCAGTGCTAGAGAGGGACTAGCGGGAGACCACAATGAGCAGTTCTTC.

The sample holds many counts of this clonotype. The chain is built from TRBV9 and TRBJ2-1, with D possibly matching TRBD2 (5 bases). Trimming took off 1 base at V and 3 bases at J, with 14 bases between the two ends. The germline V gene encodes CDR1 SGDLS and CDR2 YYNGEE. The CDR3 totals 16 residues. Here the CDR3 reads CASSVSPGVDYNEQFF. The CDR3 DNA sequence: TGTGCCAGCAGCGTATCCCCCGGGGTTGACTACAATGAGCAGTTCTTC.

This clonotype was seen once. The chain employs TRBV9 and TRBJ2-7, with D perhaps matching TRBD2 (6 bases). V was trimmed by 2 bases and J by 3 bases, leaving 21 bases between them. The CDR3 is made up of 17 amino acids. Germline CDR1 is SGDLS and CDR2 is YYNGEE. CDR3 residues: CASSVGFAGTHHYEQYF. In nucleotides, the CDR3 is TGTGCCAGCAGCGTTGGATTTGCGGGGACTCATCACTACGAGCAGTACTTC.